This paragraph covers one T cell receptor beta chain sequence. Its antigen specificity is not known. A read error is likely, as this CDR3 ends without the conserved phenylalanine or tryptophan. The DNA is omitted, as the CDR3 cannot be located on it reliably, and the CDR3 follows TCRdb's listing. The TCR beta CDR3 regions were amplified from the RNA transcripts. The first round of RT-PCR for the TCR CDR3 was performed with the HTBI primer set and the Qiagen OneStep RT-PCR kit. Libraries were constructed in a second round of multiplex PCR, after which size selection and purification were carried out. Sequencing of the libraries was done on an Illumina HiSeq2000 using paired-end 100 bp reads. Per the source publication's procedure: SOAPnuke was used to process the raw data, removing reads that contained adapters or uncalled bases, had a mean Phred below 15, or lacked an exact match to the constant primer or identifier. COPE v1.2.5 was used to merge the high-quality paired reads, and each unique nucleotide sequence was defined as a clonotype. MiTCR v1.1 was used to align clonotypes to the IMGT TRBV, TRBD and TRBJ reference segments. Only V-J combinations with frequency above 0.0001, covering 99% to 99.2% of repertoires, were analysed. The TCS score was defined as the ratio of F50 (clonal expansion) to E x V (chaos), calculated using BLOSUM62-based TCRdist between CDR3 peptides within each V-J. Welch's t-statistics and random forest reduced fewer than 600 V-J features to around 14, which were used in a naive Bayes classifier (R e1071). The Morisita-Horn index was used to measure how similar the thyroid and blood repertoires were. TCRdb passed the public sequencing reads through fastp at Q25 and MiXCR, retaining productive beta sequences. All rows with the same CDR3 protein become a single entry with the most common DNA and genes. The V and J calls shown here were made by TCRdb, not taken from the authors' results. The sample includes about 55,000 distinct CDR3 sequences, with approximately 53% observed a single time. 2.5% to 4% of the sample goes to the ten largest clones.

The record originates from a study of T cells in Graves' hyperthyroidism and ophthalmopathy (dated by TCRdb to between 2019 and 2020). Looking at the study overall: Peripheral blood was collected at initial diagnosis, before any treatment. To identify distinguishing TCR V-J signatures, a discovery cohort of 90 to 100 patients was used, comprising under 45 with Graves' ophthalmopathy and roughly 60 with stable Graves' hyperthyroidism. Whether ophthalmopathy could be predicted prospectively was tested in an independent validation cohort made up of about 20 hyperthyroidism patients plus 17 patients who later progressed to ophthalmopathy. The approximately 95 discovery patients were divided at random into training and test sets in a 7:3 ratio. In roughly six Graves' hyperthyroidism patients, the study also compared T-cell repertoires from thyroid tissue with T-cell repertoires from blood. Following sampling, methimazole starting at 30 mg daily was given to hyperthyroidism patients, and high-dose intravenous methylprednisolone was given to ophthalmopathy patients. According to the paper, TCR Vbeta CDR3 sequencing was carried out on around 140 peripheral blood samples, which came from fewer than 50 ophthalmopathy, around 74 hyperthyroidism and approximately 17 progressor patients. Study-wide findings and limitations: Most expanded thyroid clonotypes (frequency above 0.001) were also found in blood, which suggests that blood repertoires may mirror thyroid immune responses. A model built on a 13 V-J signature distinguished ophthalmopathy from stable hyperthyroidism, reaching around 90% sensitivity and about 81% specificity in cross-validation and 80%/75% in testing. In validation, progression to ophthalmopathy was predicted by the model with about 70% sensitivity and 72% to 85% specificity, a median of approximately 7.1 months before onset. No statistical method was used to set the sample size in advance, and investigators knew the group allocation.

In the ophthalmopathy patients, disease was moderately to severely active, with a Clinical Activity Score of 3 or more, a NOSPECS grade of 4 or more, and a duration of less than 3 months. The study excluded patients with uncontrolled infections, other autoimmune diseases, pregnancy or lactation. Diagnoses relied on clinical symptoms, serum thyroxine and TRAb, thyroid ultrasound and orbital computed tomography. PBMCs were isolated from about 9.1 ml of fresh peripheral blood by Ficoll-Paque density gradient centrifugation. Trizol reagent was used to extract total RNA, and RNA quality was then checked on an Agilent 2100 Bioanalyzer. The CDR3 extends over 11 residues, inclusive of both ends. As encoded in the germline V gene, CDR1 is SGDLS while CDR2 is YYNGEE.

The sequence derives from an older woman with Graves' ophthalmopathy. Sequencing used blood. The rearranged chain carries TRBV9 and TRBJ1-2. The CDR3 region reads CASSAGWGPYL.